Presented here are 10 T cell receptor beta chains from one specimen sequenced in a study of cytomegalovirus exposure and HLA in healthy donors. The PCR employed 60 Vbeta primers together with 13 Jbeta primers. The table came from immunoSEQ multiplex PCR; TCRdb's copy has only in-frame clones and leaves some out. Of more than 110,000 clones listed, 60% to 80% are singletons. The sample comprised PBMCs. These receptor sequences come from a male donor in good health and CMV-seronegative.

This rearrangement joins TRBV7-2 to TRBJ2-3, with 11 positions matching TRBD2. This CDR3 has 18 amino acids. Germline V gene lookup returns CDR1 SGHTA and CDR2 FQGNSA. With 6 bases clipped from V and 8 bases from J, the junction kept 19 bases outside the gene matches. The CDR3 coding sequence is TGTGCCAGCAGTCCTCCTCCGGGACTAGCGGCGTCAAGAGGTACGCAGTATTTT. Protein sequence: CASSPPPGLAASRGTQYF.

V usage is TRBV5-8 and J usage is TRBJ2-2; TRBD1 matches at 9 bases. V trimming: 4 bases; J trimming: 1 base; junction bases outside the gene matches: 8. The germline V gene has CDR1 SGHTS and CDR2 YDEGEE. This CDR3 is built from 17 residues. CDR3 bases: TGTGCCAGCAGCCGTTTCGGACAGGGGCGGAACACCGGGGAGCTGTTTTTT. This codes for CASSRFGQGRNTGELFF.

The rearrangement links TRBV18 to TRBJ2-3; D is uncertain. Germline CDR1 is KGHSH and CDR2 is LQKENI. V was cut by 6 bases and J by 2 bases, with 9 bases left in between. The CDR3 spans 13 residues. DNA for the CDR3: TGTGCCAGCTCCTCAGTTCTCACAGATACGCAGTATTTT. Translation: CASSSVLTDTQYF.

The chain has TRBV6-6 and TRBJ1-5; D not certain. Germline CDR1 MNHNY, CDR2 SVGAGI (reference sequence). Trimming removed 7 bases at V and 1 base at J, with 17 bases between. This CDR3 comprises 16 residues. The CDR3 reads CASTLGGRVSNQPQHF. CDR3 sequence (DNA): TGTGCCAGCACTTTGGGAGGGCGAGTAAGCAATCAGCCCCAGCATTTT.

The chain recombines TRBV4-1 with TRBJ2-5; 13 nucleotides align to TRBD2. The CDR3 covers 17 residues. CDR1 and CDR2 (germline): MGHRA, YSYEKL. V was clipped by 0 bases and J by 3 bases; unmatched bases: 4. The DNA for the CDR3 is TGCGCCAGCAGCCAAGAGGCCGGACTAGCGGGGGAAGAGACCCAGTACTTC. Protein: CASSQEAGLAGEETQYF.

The V call is TRBV6-5, the J call TRBJ2-7; D unclear. V lost 0 bases and J lost 6, with 12 bases in between. The CDR3 sequence is 14 residues long. Germline loops: CDR1 MNHEY, CDR2 SVGAGI. The CDR3 spells CASSYSIQPGEQYF. The DNA for the CDR3 is TGTGCCAGCAGTTACTCGATACAGCCAGGCGAGCAGTACTTC.

This rearrangement joins TRBV27 to TRBJ2-7, with TRBD2 matching over 7 bases. The CDR3 consists of 15 residues. Trimming removed 8 bases from V and 2 bases from J; junction bases left unmatched: 12. CDR1 is MNHEY and CDR2 is SMNVEV in the germline V gene (reference sequence). CDR3 loop: CASVARIGGTYEQYF. CDR3 nucleotide sequence: TGTGCCAGCGTCGCCCGGATCGGGGGGACCTACGAGCAGTACTTC.

This chain joins TRBV7-2 and TRBJ1-5; 7 bases are shared with TRBD1. Germline V gene data show CDR1 as SGHTA and CDR2 as FQGNSA. The CDR3 totals 15 residues. Trimming removed 4 bases from V and 11 bases from J; junction bases left unmatched: 14. The DNA for the CDR3 is TGTGCCAGCAGCTCCACAGGGGTGGGATTTGTAGCCCAGCATTTT. Translating gives CASSSTGVGFVAQHF.

A few counts support this clone. The chain uses TRBV6-5 and TRBJ1-4; 7 bases agree with TRBD1. The CDR3 spans 14 residues. Germline CDR1 is MNHEY and CDR2 is SVGAGI. With 0 bases clipped from V and 8 bases from J, the junction kept 3 bases outside the gene matches. CDR3 loop: CASSYSAGGEKLFF. CDR3 in DNA: TGTGCCAGCAGTTACTCGGCAGGGGGGGAAAAACTGTTTTTT.

The chain couples TRBV29-1 to TRBJ2-3, with TRBD2 matching over 9 bases. The CDR3 is 14 residues long. J lost 3 bases, V lost 8 bases, and 9 bases had no gene match. The germline gives CDR1 SQVTM, CDR2 ANQGSEA. DNA for the CDR3: TGCAGCCTCAAGGTGGCGGGGGGGACAGATACGCAGTATTTT. As protein: CSLKVAGGTDTQYF.